This TCR beta chain is drawn from a study of OX40 agonist ivuxolimab in advanced cancers. Regarding the research as a whole: Ivuxolimab was an agonistic, fully human IgG2 monoclonal antibody directed against OX40 (CD134), a costimulatory receptor. Intravenous ivuxolimab was administered to patients every 2 weeks at six dose levels: 0.01, 0.1, 0.3, 1.5, 3 and 10 mg/kg. Among the roughly 50 dose-escalation patients, about 19 had hepatocellular carcinoma, around 15 melanoma, 9 renal cell carcinoma and 9 head and neck cancer. In the dose-escalation cohort, approximately 83% of patients were male, and the mean age was roughly 60 years with a range of roughly 20 to 80. Patients were allowed to have had prior anti-PD-1, anti-PD-L1 or anti-CTLA-4 therapy, and 40% of the dose-escalation patients had been treated with checkpoint inhibitors. Three dose-escalation patients achieved partial responses, one with hepatocellular carcinoma and two with cutaneous melanoma. Peripheral TCRbeta sequencing was intended to test whether TCR sequence diversity was altered and clonal T-cell expansion was caused by ivuxolimab. The paper covers the monotherapy dose-escalation part of the phase I ivuxolimab trial, which included N ≈ 50 patients. Study-wide conclusions, independent of this receptor: The antigen specificity of the clonally expanded peripheral T cells was not determined. After ivuxolimab, more expanded clones were found on average in CD8+ T cells than in CD4+ T cells. In the 0.1-3.0 mg/kg groups, partial responders had among the lowest normalized peripheral clonal expansion, particularly in CD8+ T cells. Low levels of normalized T-cell clonal expansion were also seen in some patients who did not respond. Clonal expansion of both CD4+ and CD8+ blood T cells was observed from baseline to week 6 at doses 0.1 to 3.0 mg/kg.

About this clone itself: Its antigen remains undetermined. No base-level quality is on record; no much larger clone is a single base apart.

To sequence the TCRbeta CDR3 region, genomic DNA was isolated from the sorted cells. TCRbeta CDR3 regions were sequenced using the immunoSEQ Assay. Not all clones reach the TCRdb copy of this immuneACCESS table, which keeps in-frame sequences only. Checked studies attribute under half of the gap to unresolved V genes and leave the rest unexplained. The sample profile shows 70,000 to 100,000 clones; approximately 90% of them were found once. The top ten hold around 7% of the sample. Patients with autoimmune disease history or receiving systemic immunosuppression were excluded from the trial. Peripheral blood for TCR sequencing was collected from all dose cohorts at baseline, on cycle 4 day 1, and on cycle 7 day 1. The samples were drawn from a first-in-human, open-label, multicenter phase I dose-escalation trial of ivuxolimab. The trial enrolled adults with locally advanced or metastatic head and neck squamous cell, hepatocellular, melanoma or renal cell carcinoma. CD4+ and CD8+ T cells were sorted separately from peripheral blood before TCR sequencing.

Based on the germline V gene, the CDR1 and CDR2 sequences are SGDLS and YYNGEE. CDR3 length: 16 amino acids, cysteine to phenylalanine. Only CDR3 DNA is held: 48 bases, read in frame from base 1. Compared with germline, V lacks 4 bases and J lacks 5 bases; bases without a gene match: 7. Sequenced here: CD4+ or CD8+ T cells sorted from blood, sampled in a trial of the OX40 agonist ivuxolimab. The source of this sequence is an adult with an advanced solid tumor such as melanoma, head and neck, liver or kidney cancer. This sequence uses TRBV9 and TRBJ2-3, with TRBD2 identical over 13 junction bases. The CDR3: CASSPRTSGSLDTQYF. The DNA sequence reads TGTGCCAGCAGCCCCAGGACTAGCGGGAGCCTAGATACGCAGTATTTT.